This section outlines one TCR beta chain sequence together with its context. Using immunoSEQ multiplex PCR, the repertoire was profiled, and TCRdb retains in-frame clones only, with some absent. The sample contains 110,000 or so clones, 75% to 90% of which appear only once. This sample is drawn from a study of blood T cell repertoires in COVID-19. CDR1 is LGHDT and CDR2 is YNNKEL in the germline V gene (reference sequence). The germline V and J ends were trimmed by 1 base and 6 bases, with 9 bases remaining between them. The CDR3 sequence is 13 residues long. This receptor was obtained from a woman aged 55 to 70 with COVID-19, enrolled during active disease. Sequencing input: peripheral blood. The chain uses TRBV3-1 (or the pseudogene TRBV3-2) and TRBJ1-2; D gene ambiguous. The CDR3 region has the DNA TGTGCCAGCAGCCAAGTGGGCGGGGATGGCTACACCTTC. Translation gives CASSQVGGDGYTF.